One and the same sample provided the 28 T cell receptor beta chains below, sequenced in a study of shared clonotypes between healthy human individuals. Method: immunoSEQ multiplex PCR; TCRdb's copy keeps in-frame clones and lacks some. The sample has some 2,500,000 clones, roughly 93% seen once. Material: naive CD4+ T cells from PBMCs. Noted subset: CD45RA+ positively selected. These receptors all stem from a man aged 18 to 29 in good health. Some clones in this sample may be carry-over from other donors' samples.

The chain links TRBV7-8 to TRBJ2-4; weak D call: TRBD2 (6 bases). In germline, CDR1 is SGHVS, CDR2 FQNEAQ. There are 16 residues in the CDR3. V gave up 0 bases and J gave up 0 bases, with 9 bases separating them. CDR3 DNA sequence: TGTGCCAGCAGCTTAGCGGCGGGATTAGCCAAAAACATTCAGTACTTC. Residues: CASSLAAGLAKNIQYF.

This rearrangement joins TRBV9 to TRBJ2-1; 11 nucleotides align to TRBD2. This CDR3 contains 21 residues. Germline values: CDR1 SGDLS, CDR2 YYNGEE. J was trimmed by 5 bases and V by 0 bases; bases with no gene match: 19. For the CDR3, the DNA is TGTGCCAGCAGCGTAGGGTCTCTAGCGGGGACTAGCGGAGAGGTAAACAATGAGCAGTTCTTC. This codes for CASSVGSLAGTSGEVNNEQFF.

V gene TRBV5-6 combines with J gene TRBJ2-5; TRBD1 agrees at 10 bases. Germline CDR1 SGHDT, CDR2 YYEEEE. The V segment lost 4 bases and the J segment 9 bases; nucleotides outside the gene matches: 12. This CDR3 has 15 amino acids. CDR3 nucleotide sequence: TGTGCCAGCAGCCCACTCCGGGACAGGGGAGGTCCCCAGTACTTC. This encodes CASSPLRDRGGPQYF. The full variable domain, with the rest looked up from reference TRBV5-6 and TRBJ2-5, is DAGVTQSPTHLIKTRGQQVTLRCSPKSGHDTVSWYQQALGQGPQFIFQYYEEEERQRGNFPDRFSGHQFPNYSSELNVNALLLGDSALYLCASSPLRDRGGPQYFGPGTRLLVL.

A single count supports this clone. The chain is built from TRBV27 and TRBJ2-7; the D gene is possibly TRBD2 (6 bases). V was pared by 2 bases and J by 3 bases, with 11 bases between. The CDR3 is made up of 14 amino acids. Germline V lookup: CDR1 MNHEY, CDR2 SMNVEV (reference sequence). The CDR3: CASSLREINYEQYF. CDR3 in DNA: TGTGCCAGCAGTTTACGGGAGATAAACTACGAGCAGTACTTC.

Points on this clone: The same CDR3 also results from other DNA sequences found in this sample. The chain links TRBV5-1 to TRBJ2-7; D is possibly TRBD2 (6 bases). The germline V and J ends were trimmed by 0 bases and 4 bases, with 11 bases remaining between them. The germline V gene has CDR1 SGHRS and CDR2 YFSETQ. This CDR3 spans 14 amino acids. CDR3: CASSLGGTLYEQYF. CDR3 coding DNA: TGCGCCAGCAGCTTGGGCGGGACCCTATACGAGCAGTACTTC.

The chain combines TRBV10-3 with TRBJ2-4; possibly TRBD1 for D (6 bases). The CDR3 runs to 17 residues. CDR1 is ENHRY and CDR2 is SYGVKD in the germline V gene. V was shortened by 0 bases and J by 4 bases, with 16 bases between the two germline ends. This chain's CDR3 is CAISESGGSGTKNIQYF. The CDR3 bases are TGTGCCATCAGTGAGTCTGGGGGCTCTGGCACAAAAAACATTCAGTACTTC.

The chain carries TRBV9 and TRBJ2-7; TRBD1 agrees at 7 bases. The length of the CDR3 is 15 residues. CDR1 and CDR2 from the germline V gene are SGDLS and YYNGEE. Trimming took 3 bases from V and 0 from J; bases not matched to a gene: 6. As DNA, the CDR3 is TGTGCCAGCAGCGCTAGGGACAGCTCCTCCTACGAGCAGTACTTC. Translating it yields CASSARDSSSYEQYF.

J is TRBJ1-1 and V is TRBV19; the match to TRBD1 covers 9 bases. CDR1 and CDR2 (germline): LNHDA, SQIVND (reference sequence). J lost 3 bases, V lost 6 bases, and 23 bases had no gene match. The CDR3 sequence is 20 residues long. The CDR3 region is CASSHGNYRGRGDGDTEAFF. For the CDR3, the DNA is TGTGCCAGTAGCCATGGGAACTACAGGGGGCGCGGGGACGGGGACACTGAAGCTTTCTTT.

CDR3 DNA sequence: TGCGCCAGCTACCGGCCGGCGGGGACTGAAGCTTTCTTT. It specifies CASYRPAGTEAFF. The genes are TRBV10-2 and TRBJ1-1; D not resolved. CDR3 size: 13 residues. Trimming took 8 bases from V and 5 from J, leaving 15 bases between them. Germline CDR1 WSHSY, CDR2 SAAADI.

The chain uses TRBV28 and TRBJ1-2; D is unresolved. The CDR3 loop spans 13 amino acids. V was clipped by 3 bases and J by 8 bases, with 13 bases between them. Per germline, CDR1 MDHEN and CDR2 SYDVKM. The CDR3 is CASSLQFPGGYTF. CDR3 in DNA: TGTGCCAGCAGTTTGCAGTTCCCGGGAGGCTACACCTTC.

The CDR3 here is CASNRAGPAYEQYF. In DNA, the CDR3 is TGTGCCAGCAATCGAGCGGGCCCCGCCTACGAGCAGTACTTC. The chain couples TRBV2 to TRBJ2-7, with D possibly being TRBD2 (6 bases). Trimming shortened V by 7 bases and J by 2 bases, and 15 bases separated the two germline ends. The length of the CDR3 is 14 residues. The germline V gene has CDR1 SNHLY and CDR2 FYNNEI.

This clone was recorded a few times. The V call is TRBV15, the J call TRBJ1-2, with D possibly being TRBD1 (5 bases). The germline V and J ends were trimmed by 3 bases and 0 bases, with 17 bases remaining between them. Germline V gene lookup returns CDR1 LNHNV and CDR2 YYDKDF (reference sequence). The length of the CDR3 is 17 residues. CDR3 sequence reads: CATSSGTRGIANYGYTF. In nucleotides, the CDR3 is TGTGCCACCAGCAGTGGGACGCGGGGGATAGCTAACTATGGCTACACCTTC.

CDR3 nucleotides: TGTGCCAGCAGTTTACTTATTGGGACAGGGGCCGTCGAGCAGTACTTC. Encoded protein: CASSLLIGTGAVEQYF. J is TRBJ2-7 and V is TRBV28; 10 bases match TRBD1. The CDR3 is 16 residues long. The V gene end was trimmed by 2 bases and the J gene end by 6 bases; junction bases not matched to a gene: 10. Germline CDR1 MDHEN, CDR2 SYDVKM.

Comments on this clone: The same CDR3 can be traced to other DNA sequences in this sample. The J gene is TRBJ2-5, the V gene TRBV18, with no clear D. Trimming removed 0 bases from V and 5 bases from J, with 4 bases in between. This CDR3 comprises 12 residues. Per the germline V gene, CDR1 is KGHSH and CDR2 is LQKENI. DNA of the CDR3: TGTGCCAGCTCACCACCGTTGGAGACCCAGTACTTC. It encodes CASSPPLETQYF.

The CDR3 spells CASSLAGRGSYNEQFF. The CDR3 nucleotides are TGTGCCAGCAGCTTGGCCGGGCGGGGTTCTTACAATGAGCAGTTCTTC. The chain couples TRBV5-4 to TRBJ2-1; D might be TRBD2 (6 bases). Germline loops: CDR1 SGHNT, CDR2 YYREEE (reference sequence). CDR3 length equals 16 residues. Trimming removed 0 bases from V and 4 bases from J, with 14 bases in between.

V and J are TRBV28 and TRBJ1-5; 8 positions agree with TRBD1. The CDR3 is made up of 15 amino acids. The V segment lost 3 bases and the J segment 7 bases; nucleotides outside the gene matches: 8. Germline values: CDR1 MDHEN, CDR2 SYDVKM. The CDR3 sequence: CASSLPQGAGQPQHF. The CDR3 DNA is TGTGCCAGCAGTTTGCCGCAGGGGGCTGGACAGCCCCAGCATTTT.

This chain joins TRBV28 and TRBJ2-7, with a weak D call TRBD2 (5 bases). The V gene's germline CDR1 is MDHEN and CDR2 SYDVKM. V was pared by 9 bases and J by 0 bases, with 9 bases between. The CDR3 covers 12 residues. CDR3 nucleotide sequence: TGTGCCAGTAGAGACTACTCCTACGAGCAGTACTTC. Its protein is CASRDYSYEQYF. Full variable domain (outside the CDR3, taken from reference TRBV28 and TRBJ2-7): DVKVTQSSRYLVKRTGEKVFLECVQDMDHENMFWYRQDPGLGLRLIYFSYDVKMKEKGDIPEGYSVSREKKERFSLILESASTNQTSMYLCASRDYSYEQYFGPGTRLTVT.

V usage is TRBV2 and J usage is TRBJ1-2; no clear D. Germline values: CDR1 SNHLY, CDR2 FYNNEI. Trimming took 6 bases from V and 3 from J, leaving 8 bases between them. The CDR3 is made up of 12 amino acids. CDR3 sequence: CASRPRDYGYTF. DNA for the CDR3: TGTGCCAGCAGGCCCCGGGACTATGGCTACACCTTC.

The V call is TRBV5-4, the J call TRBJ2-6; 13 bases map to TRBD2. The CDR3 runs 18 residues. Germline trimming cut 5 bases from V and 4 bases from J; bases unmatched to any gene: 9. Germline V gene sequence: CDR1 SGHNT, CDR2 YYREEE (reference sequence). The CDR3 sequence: CASSRGTSGNSGANVLTF. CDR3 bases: TGTGCCAGCAGTCGAGGGACTAGCGGGAATTCCGGGGCCAACGTCCTGACTTTC.

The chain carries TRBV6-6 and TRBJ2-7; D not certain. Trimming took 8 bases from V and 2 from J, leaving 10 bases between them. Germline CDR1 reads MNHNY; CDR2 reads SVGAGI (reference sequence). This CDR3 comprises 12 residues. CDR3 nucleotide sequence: TGTGCCAGCGGCAGGCCCCCCTACGAGCAGTACTTC. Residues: CASGRPPYEQYF.

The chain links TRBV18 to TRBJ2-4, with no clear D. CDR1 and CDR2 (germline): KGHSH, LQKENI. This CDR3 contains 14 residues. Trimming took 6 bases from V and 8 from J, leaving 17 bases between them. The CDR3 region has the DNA TGTGCCAGCTCGTCCCCCGGAGCATCGGACATTCAGTACTTC. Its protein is CASSSPGASDIQYF.

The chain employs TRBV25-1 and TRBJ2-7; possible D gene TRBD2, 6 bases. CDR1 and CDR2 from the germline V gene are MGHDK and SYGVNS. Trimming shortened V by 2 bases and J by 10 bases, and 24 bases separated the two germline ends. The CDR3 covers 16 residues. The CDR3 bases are TGTGCCAGCAGTGAAGGAACCGGGAGCCGGGTATCGCCACAGTACTTC. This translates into CASSEGTGSRVSPQYF.

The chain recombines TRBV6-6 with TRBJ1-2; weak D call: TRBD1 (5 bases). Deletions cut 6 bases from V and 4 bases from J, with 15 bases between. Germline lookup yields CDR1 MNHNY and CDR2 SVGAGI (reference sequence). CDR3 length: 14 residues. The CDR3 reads CASSTDRGGYGYTF. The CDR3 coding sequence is TGTGCCAGCAGCACCGACCGGGGGGGCTATGGCTACACCTTC.

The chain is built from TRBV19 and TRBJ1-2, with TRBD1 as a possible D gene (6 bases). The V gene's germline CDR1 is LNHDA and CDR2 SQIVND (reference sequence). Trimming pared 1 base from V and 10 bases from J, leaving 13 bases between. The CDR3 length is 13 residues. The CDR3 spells CASSIVGGTIYTF. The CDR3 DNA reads TGTGCCAGTAGTATAGTCGGCGGGACAATCTACACCTTC.

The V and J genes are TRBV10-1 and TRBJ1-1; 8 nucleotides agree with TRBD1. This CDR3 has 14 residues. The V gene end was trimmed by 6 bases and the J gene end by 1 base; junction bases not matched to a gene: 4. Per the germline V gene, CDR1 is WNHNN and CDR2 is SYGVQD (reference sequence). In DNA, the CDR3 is TGCGCCAGCAGGGGGGACAGGCGGAACACTGAAGCTTTCTTT. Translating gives CASRGDRRNTEAFF.

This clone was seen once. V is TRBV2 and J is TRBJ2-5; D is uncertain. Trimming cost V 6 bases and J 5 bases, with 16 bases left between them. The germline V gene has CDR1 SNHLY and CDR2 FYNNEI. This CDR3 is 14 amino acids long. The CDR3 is CASSRRRVEETQYF. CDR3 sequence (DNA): TGTGCCAGCAGCCGACGTCGGGTGGAGGAGACCCAGTACTTC.

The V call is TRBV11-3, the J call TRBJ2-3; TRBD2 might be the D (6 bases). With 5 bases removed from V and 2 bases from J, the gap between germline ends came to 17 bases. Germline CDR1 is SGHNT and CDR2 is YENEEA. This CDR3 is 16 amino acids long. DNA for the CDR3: TGTGCCAGCAGCCCTCGTGCGGGGAGAAACACAGATACGCAGTATTTT. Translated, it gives CASSPRAGRNTDTQYF.

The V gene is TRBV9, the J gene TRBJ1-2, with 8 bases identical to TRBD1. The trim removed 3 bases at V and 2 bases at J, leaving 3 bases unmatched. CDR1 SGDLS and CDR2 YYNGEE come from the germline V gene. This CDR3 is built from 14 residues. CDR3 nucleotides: TGTGCCAGCAGCGAAGACAGGGGAAACTATGGCTACACCTTC. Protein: CASSEDRGNYGYTF.